This T cell receptor beta chain is from a study of blood T cell repertoires in COVID-19. Study-level background: The samples span acute and convalescent COVID-19 from the United States, Italy and Spain. Sample material is recorded as cDNA or gDNA derived from T cells, B-cell-depleted T cells, or PBMCs.

Original processing methods: Using reference gene primer amplification, nucleated cell counts were estimated. The repertoire was sequenced with immunoSEQ multiplex PCR; TCRdb's copy has only in-frame clones and lacks some. V and J calls and clone size follow that table, whereas D and trimming were derived from the DNA. The data show about 210,000 clones, 70% to 90% seen once. The CDR3 length is 14 residues. The germline CDR1 and CDR2 sequences are WNHNN and SYGVQD (reference sequence). V was clipped by 2 bases and J by 6 bases, with 12 bases between them. The rearrangement uses TRBV10-1 and TRBJ2-3, with a weak D call TRBD2 (5 bases). This sequence originates from a woman between 65 and 79 years old with acute or convalescent COVID-19. Sequencing input: peripheral blood. The CDR3 protein is CASSEDGVRDTQYF. CDR3 bases: TGCGCCAGCAGTGAGGACGGGGTGAGGGATACGCAGTATTTT.